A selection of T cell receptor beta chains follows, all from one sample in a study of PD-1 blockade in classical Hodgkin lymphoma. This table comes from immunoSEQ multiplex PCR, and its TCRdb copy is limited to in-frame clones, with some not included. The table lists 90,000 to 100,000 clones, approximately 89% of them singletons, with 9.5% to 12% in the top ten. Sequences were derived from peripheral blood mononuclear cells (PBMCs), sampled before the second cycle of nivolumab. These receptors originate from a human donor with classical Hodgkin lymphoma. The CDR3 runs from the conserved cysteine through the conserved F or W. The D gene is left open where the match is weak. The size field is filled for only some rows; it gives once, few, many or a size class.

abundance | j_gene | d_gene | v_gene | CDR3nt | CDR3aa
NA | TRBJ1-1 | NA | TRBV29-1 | TGCAGCGTTGATAGAGGCAGGGGAAGGGAAGGGGTCACTGAAGCTTTCTTT | CSVDRGRGREGVTEAFF
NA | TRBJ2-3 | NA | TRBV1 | TGCACCAGCAGCCAAGGACGCTCTTCGACTAGCGGGTTTTCAGATACGCAGTATTTT | CTSSQGRSSTSGFSDTQYF
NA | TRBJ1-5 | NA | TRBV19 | TGTGCCAGTAGTATAGGGGGCCGTAGCAATCAGCCCCAGCATTTT | CASSIGGRSNQPQHF
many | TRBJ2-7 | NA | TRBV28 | TGTGCCATCTATGACAGCGACTCCTACGAGCAGTACTTC | CAIYDSDSYEQYF
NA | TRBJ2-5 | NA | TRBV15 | TGTGCCACCAGCAGAGGCACCCCTGGGGAGACCCAGTACTTC | CATSRGTPGETQYF
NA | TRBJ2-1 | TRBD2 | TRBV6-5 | TGTGCCAGCAGTTACGGAGCGGGAGGGTTTGAGCAGTTCTTC | CASSYGAGGFEQFF
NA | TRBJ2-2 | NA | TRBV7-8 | TGTGCCAGCAGCTTCAGGATGAACACCGGGGAGCTGTTTTTT | CASSFRMNTGELFF
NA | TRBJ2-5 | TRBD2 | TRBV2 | TGTGCCAGCATTCGGGAGGGAGAGACCCAGTACTTC | CASIREGETQYF
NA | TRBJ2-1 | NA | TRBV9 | TGTGCCAGCAGCGCGGGGGCGAGCTCCTACAATGAGCAGTTCTTC | CASSAGASSYNEQFF
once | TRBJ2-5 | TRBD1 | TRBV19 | TGTGCCAGTAAAGGACAGGGGATGATGGAGACCCAGTACTTC | CASKGQGMMETQYF
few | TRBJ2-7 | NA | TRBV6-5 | TGTGCCAGCGGGGGGAGCTCCTACGAGCAGTACTTC | CASGGSSYEQYF
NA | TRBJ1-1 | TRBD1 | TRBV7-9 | TGTGCCAGCAGCTTTTCTACCGGGACAGGGACCACTGAAGCTTTCTTT | CASSFSTGTGTTEAFF
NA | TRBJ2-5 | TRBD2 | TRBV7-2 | TGTGCCAGCAGCTTAGCGCTTTGGGGGGGCCAAGAGACCCAGTACTTC | CASSLALWGGQETQYF
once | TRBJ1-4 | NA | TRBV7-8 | TGTGCCAGCAGCTCCCCGGGCGGATCGAATGAAAAACTGTTTTTT | CASSSPGGSNEKLFF
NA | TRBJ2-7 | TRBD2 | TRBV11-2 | TGTGCCAGCAGCTTAGGGGCGGGAGGGTCCTACGAGCAGTACTTC | CASSLGAGGSYEQYF
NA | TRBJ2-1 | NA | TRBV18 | TGTGCCAGCTCACCATTGGAGGTCCGCTCCTACAATGAGCAGTTCTTC | CASSPLEVRSYNEQFF
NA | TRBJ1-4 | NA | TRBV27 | TGTGCCAGCAGTTTTTCGGGCCCTAATGAAAAACTGTTTTTT | CASSFSGPNEKLFF
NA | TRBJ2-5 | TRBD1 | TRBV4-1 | TGCGCCAGCAGCCAAAGGACAGGGGGCCTGGAGACCCAGTACTTC | CASSQRTGGLETQYF
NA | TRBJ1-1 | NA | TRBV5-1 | TGCGCCAGCAGCCGCTGGACAGTAGGCACTGAAGCTTTCTTT | CASSRWTVGTEAFF
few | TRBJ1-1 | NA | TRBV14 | TGTGCCAGCAGCCCCCGGGTCCTGAACACTGAAGCTTTCTTT | CASSPRVLNTEAFF
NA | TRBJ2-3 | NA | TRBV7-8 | TGTGCCAGCAACCCATACGGCAGCACAGATACGCAGTATTTT | CASNPYGSTDTQYF
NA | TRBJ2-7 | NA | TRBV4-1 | TGCGCCAGCAGCCAAGAGAAAGGGCCCTACGAGCAGTACTTC | CASSQEKGPYEQYF
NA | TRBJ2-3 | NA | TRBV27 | TGTGCCAGCAGTTTGGGTGGGCCAAGAGATACGCAGTATTTT | CASSLGGPRDTQYF
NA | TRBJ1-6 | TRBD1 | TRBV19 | TGTGCCAGTAGCACCGACAGGGGGCATTCACCCCTCCACTTT | CASSTDRGHSPLHF
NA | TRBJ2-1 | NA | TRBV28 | TGTGCCAGCAGTTTTGACTCCCCTGCCTACAATGAGCAGTTCTTC | CASSFDSPAYNEQFF
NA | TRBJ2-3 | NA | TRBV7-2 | TGTGCCAGCAGCTCGGGTTGGGGGACGACGGCGATCACAGATACGCAGTATTTT | CASSSGWGTTAITDTQYF
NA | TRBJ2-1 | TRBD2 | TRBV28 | TGTGCCAGCAGTTTCTTCAGCGGGAGGACCTACAATGAGCAGTTCTTC | CASSFFSGRTYNEQFF
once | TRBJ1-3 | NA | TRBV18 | TGTGCCAGCTCACCACCTTCTCTATTCTCTGGAAACACCATATATTTT | CASSPPSLFSGNTIYF
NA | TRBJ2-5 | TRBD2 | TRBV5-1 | TGCGCCAGCAGCCCCCTAGTAGCGGGAGACGACCAGACCCAGTACTTC | CASSPLVAGDDQTQYF
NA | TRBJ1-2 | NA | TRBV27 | TGTGCCAGCAGTTTAGAGGCGGGGGGGCTCTGGGATAATGGCTACACCTTC | CASSLEAGGLWDNGYTF
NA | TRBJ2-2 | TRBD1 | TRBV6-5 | TGTGCCAGCAGTTGGGGACAGCTCACCGGGGAGCTGTTTTTT | CASSWGQLTGELFF
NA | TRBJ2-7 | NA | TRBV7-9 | TGTGCCAGCAGCTTACGGCGGGCCTCCGAGCAGTACTTC | CASSLRRASEQYF
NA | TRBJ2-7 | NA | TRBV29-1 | TGCAGCGTTATTAGCGGTGCCTACGAGCAGTACTTC | CSVISGAYEQYF